This TCR beta chain comes out of a study of blood T cell repertoires in COVID-19. Profiling relied on immunoSEQ multiplex PCR, and the TCRdb table lists in-frame clones only, not all of them. The sample holds more than 150,000 clones, about nine tenths seen once. Germline V lookup: CDR1 SGHNT, CDR2 YYREEE (reference sequence). V shed 3 bases, J shed 6 bases, and the junction held 6 bases outside the gene matches. This CDR3 region has 14 residues. This clone was counted only a few times. The sample consisted of PBMCs or T cells enriched from blood (not recorded which). The TCR comes from a woman aged 30 to 39 who had recovered from COVID-19. The rearrangement links TRBV5-4 to TRBJ2-5; 9 bases line up with TRBD1. The CDR3 DNA sequence: TGTGCCAGCAGCTCTCCGGGACAGGGAAAGACCCAGTACTTC. Its translation is CASSSPGQGKTQYF.